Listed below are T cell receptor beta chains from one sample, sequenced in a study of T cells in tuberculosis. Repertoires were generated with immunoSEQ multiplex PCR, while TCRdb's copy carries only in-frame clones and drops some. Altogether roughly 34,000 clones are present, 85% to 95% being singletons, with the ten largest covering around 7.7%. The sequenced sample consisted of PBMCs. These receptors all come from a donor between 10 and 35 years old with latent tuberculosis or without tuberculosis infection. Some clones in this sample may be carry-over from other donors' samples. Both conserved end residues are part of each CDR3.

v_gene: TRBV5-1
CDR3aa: CASSRTTSGGASDTQYF

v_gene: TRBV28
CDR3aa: CASLEAGGAGEKLFF

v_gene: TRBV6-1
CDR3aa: CASSAAGGTRYEQYF

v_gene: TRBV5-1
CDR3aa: CASSYPGADTQYF

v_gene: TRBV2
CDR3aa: CASSEAGGADTQYF

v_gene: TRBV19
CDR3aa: CASHPGGGGNQPQHF

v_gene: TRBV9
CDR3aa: CASSETGYSGNTIYF

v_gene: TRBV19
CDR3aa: CASSIPGNYGYTF

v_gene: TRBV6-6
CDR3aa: CASSYPGSRNEQFF

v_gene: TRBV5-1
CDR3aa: CASGPAGGAKGANVLTF

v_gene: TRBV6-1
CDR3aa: CASSEKGTDVSYNEQFF

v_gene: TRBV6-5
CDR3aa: CASRVGTSGIYEQYF

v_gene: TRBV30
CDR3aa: CAWRASTVRGNYEQYF

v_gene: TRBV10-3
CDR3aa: CAISDRTGPNQPQHF

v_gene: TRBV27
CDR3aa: CASSLWSGGTTGELFF

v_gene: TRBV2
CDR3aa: CASSELPATKAPRELFF

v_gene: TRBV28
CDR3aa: CASRETGGAYEQYF

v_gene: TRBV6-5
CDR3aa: CATKALGDSNQPQHF

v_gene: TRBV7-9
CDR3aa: CASSHMTGGAFF

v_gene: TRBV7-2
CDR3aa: CASKPGLAGPGELFF

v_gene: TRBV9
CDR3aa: CASSATPSWYNEQFF

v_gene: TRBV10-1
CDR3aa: CASSGAGGRYNEQFF

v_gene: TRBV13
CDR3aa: CASSLGTGDTGELFF

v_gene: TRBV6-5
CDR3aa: CASSCLPHSGGGEQFF

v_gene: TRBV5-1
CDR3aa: CASSLKAGAEAKNIQYF

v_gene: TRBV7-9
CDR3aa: CASSPGDNSSGNTIYF

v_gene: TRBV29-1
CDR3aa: CSVEPEQGYEQYF

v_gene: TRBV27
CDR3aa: CASSLGRGTEAFF

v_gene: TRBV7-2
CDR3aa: CASSFKRAYTGELFF

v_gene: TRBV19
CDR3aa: CASSIIGQGGAGELFF

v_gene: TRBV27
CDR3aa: CASSLKGQGAYEKLFF

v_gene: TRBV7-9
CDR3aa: CASSLQGMGNTEAFF

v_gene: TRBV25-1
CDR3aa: CASSEVGTSGAYNEQFF

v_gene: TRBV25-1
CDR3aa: CASSDRGLAGGSGELFF

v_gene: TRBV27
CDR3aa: CASSLAGSNTEAFF

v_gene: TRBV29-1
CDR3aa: CSVVAGALINTEAFF

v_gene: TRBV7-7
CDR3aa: CASSRGGGRDQETQYF

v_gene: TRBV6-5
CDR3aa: CASSYLNRVGGYTF

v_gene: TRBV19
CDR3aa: CASSLSSGTGSSYEQYF

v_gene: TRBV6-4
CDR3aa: CASSDSGRHTDTQYF

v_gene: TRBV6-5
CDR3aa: CASSTGDNTEQFF

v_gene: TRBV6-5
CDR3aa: CASSYWGEGGTEAFF

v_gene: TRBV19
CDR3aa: CASSMSSYNEQFF

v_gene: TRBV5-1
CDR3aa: CASSLSETGSYEQYF

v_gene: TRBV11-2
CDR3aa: CASSPGTSPNHF

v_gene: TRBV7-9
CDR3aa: CASSSGRAPGAQYF

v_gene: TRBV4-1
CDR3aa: CASSPERGTEAFF

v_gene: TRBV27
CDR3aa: CASSGIAGATGELFF

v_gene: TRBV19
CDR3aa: CASSISTTQETQYF

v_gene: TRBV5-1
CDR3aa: CASSLAGRDNQPQHF

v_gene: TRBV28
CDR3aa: CASRTSGMNTEAFF

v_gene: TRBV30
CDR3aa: CACDRTGVNQPQHF

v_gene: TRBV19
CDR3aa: CASSSGIAYNEQFF

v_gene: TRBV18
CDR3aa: CASSLGLATDTQYF

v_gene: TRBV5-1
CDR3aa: CASSLTSGGLTDTQYF

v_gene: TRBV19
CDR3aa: CASSIPSGGAQYF

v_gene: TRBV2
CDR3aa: CASSEASSRYGYTF